These T cell receptor beta chains were read from a single sample in a study of metastatic and nonmetastatic thyroid tumors. TCRdb re-called clones via MiXCR from the PCR reads. Of more than 70,000 clones detected, approximately 9% appear once; the ten largest clones hold 8.8%. The sample comprised blood. All receptors derive from a female donor with papillary thyroid cancer or a benign thyroid nodule (not recorded which). Some clones in this sample may be carry-over from other donors' samples. Each CDR3 is given with its conserved first and last residue. A D gene is named only where the DNA matches it firmly. Clone size is not always given. Where it is, it says once, few, many or a class for expanded clones.

J gene: TRBJ1-3
V gene: TRBV6-1
clone size: many
D gene: TRBD1
CDR3 protein: CASSGDRVGNTIYF
CDR3 DNA: TGTGCCAGCAGTGGCGACAGGGTCGGAAACACCATATATTTT

J gene: TRBJ1-3
V gene: TRBV20-1
clone size: many
D gene: -
CDR3 protein: CSARESHAGNTIYF
CDR3 DNA: TGCAGTGCTAGAGAGTCACATGCTGGAAACACCATATATTTT

J gene: TRBJ2-1
V gene: TRBV28
clone size: many
D gene: -
CDR3 protein: CASSFRQELPWGQFF
CDR3 DNA: TGTGCCAGCAGTTTTCGCCAGGAACTACCCTGGGGGCAGTTCTTC

J gene: TRBJ2-5
V gene: TRBV12-3/TRBV12-4
clone size: -
D gene: TRBD2
CDR3 protein: CASSFATSWNETQYF
CDR3 DNA: TGTGCCAGCAGTTTTGCGACTAGCTGGAATGAGACCCAGTACTTC

J gene: TRBJ1-4
V gene: TRBV6-1
clone size: few
D gene: -
CDR3 protein: CASTPKTDLRLEKLFF
CDR3 DNA: TGTGCCAGCACCCCGAAAACAGACCTACGACTTGAAAAACTGTTTTTT

J gene: TRBJ1-2
V gene: TRBV5-4
clone size: many
D gene: -
CDR3 protein: CASSSWTVGYTF
CDR3 DNA: TGTGCCAGCAGCTCTTGGACAGTCGGCTACACCTTC

J gene: TRBJ2-6
V gene: TRBV6-6
clone size: many
D gene: -
CDR3 protein: CASSYPTWSGANVLTF
CDR3 DNA: TGTGCCAGCAGTTACCCGACTTGGTCTGGGGCCAACGTCCTGACTTTC

J gene: TRBJ2-5
V gene: TRBV20-1
clone size: many
D gene: -
CDR3 protein: CSARDLLGSQETQYF
CDR3 DNA: TGCAGTGCTAGAGATCTTTTAGGCAGCCAAGAGACCCAGTACTTC

J gene: TRBJ1-6
V gene: TRBV20-1
clone size: -
D gene: -
CDR3 protein: CSAIGPLGMGNSPLHF
CDR3 DNA: TGCAGTGCTATAGGGCCGTTGGGGATGGGTAATTCACCCCTCCACTTT

J gene: TRBJ2-3
V gene: TRBV6-4
clone size: few
D gene: -
CDR3 protein: CASSDGGPDTQYF
CDR3 DNA: TGTGCCAGCAGTGACGGGGGGCCCGATACGCAGTATTTT

J gene: TRBJ2-7
V gene: TRBV6-5
clone size: few
D gene: -
CDR3 protein: CASSNPLDGPYEKYF
CDR3 DNA: TGTGCCAGCAGTAACCCCCTGGACGGACCCTACGAGAAGTACTTC

J gene: TRBJ1-4
V gene: TRBV2
clone size: -
D gene: TRBD1
CDR3 protein: CASSRDRGTTNEKLFF
CDR3 DNA: TGTGCCAGCAGTCGGGACAGGGGAACAACTAATGAAAAACTGTTTTTT

J gene: TRBJ2-7
V gene: TRBV20-1
clone size: many
D gene: -
CDR3 protein: CSARKGQGTNEQYF
CDR3 DNA: TGCAGTGCTAGAAAGGGACAAGGGACCAACGAGCAGTACTTC

J gene: TRBJ1-6
V gene: TRBV27
clone size: medium-sized
D gene: -
CDR3 protein: CASSLDRIRSNSPLHF
CDR3 DNA: TGTGCCAGCAGTTTGGATAGGATCCGTAGTAATTCACCCCTCCACTTT

J gene: TRBJ2-1
V gene: TRBV12-3/TRBV12-4
clone size: -
D gene: -
CDR3 protein: CASSLRGGGPDNEQFF
CDR3 DNA: TGTGCCAGCAGCTTAAGGGGGGGGGGTCCGGACAATGAGCAGTTCTTC

J gene: TRBJ2-3
V gene: TRBV20-1
clone size: few
D gene: TRBD2
CDR3 protein: CSARGTSGGRTDTQYF
CDR3 DNA: TGCAGTGCTAGAGGGACTAGCGGGGGGAGGACAGATACGCAGTATTTT

J gene: TRBJ2-3
V gene: TRBV28
clone size: many
D gene: -
CDR3 protein: CASSLKDTQYF
CDR3 DNA: TGTGCCAGCAGTTTGAAGGATACGCAGTATTTT

J gene: TRBJ1-1
V gene: TRBV12-3/TRBV12-4
clone size: many
D gene: -
CDR3 protein: CASSSGQNTEAFF
CDR3 DNA: TGTGCCAGCAGCTCCGGACAGAACACTGAAGCTTTCTTT

J gene: TRBJ2-7
V gene: TRBV30
clone size: -
D gene: -
CDR3 protein: CAWSAYTGYEQYF
CDR3 DNA: TGTGCCTGGAGTGCGTATACAGGGTACGAGCAGTACTTC

J gene: TRBJ1-5
V gene: TRBV9
clone size: many
D gene: -
CDR3 protein: CASSVEGGNQPQHF
CDR3 DNA: TGTGCCAGCAGCGTAGAGGGGGGGAATCAGCCCCAGCATTTT

J gene: TRBJ2-5
V gene: TRBV6-5
clone size: -
D gene: -
CDR3 protein: CASSLGVWETQYF
CDR3 DNA: TGTGCCAGCAGTTTGGGAGTATGGGAGACCCAGTACTTC

J gene: TRBJ1-2
V gene: TRBV27
clone size: few
D gene: TRBD1
CDR3 protein: CASSPRQGMDGYTF
CDR3 DNA: TGTGCCAGCAGTCCTCGACAGGGAATGGATGGCTACACCTTC

J gene: TRBJ1-2
V gene: TRBV7-6
clone size: -
D gene: TRBD1
CDR3 protein: CASSRQGPGVGKGGYTF
CDR3 DNA: TGTGCCAGCAGCCGACAGGGGCCCGGAGTGGGTAAAGGCGGCTACACCTTC

J gene: TRBJ2-7
V gene: TRBV20-1
clone size: many
D gene: -
CDR3 protein: CSARDFPLGTEYEQYF
CDR3 DNA: TGCAGTGCTAGAGATTTCCCCCTCGGGACGGAGTACGAGCAGTACTTC

J gene: TRBJ2-6
V gene: TRBV13
clone size: many
D gene: -
CDR3 protein: CASSSTGTGANVLTF
CDR3 DNA: TGTGCCAGCAGCTCTACAGGGACTGGGGCCAACGTCCTGACTTTC

J gene: TRBJ2-1
V gene: TRBV5-6
clone size: -
D gene: -
CDR3 protein: CASSLGPEQFF
CDR3 DNA: TGTGCCAGCAGCTTAGGCCCTGAGCAGTTCTTC

J gene: TRBJ1-2
V gene: TRBV5-4
clone size: many
D gene: TRBD1
CDR3 protein: CASSSPGQGANYGYTF
CDR3 DNA: TGTGCCAGCAGCTCTCCGGGACAGGGGGCGAACTATGGCTACACCTTC

J gene: TRBJ2-6
V gene: TRBV6-2/TRBV6-3
clone size: many
D gene: -
CDR3 protein: CASSTDQGSGANVLTF
CDR3 DNA: TGTGCCAGCAGTACGGACCAAGGCTCTGGGGCCAACGTCCTGACTTTC

J gene: TRBJ2-3
V gene: TRBV9
clone size: many
D gene: -
CDR3 protein: CASSVAGSTDTQYF
CDR3 DNA: TGTGCCAGCAGCGTAGCTGGCTCCACAGATACGCAGTATTTT

J gene: TRBJ2-5
V gene: TRBV18
clone size: many
D gene: -
CDR3 protein: CASSTRQRGQETQYF
CDR3 DNA: TGTGCCAGCTCAACCCGACAGAGGGGGCAAGAGACCCAGTACTTC

J gene: TRBJ1-4
V gene: TRBV6-4
clone size: many
D gene: TRBD1
CDR3 protein: CASSETGTGEEKLFF
CDR3 DNA: TGTGCCAGCAGTGAAACCGGGACAGGGGAGGAAAAACTGTTTTTT

J gene: TRBJ2-7
V gene: TRBV11-2
clone size: many
D gene: TRBD1
CDR3 protein: CASGQGQGGGSYEQYF
CDR3 DNA: TGTGCCAGCGGCCAGGGACAGGGAGGTGGCTCCTACGAGCAGTACTTC

J gene: TRBJ1-5
V gene: TRBV20-1
clone size: many
D gene: -
CDR3 protein: CSARVGRGNQPQHF
CDR3 DNA: TGCAGTGCTAGAGTGGGGCGGGGAAATCAGCCCCAGCATTTT

J gene: TRBJ2-5
V gene: TRBV5-6
clone size: few
D gene: TRBD2
CDR3 protein: CASSLAGGRETQYF
CDR3 DNA: TGTGCCAGCAGCTTGGCGGGGGGGCGGGAGACCCAGTACTTC

J gene: TRBJ2-1
V gene: TRBV20-1
clone size: -
D gene: TRBD2
CDR3 protein: CSARSASGGSNEQFF
CDR3 DNA: TGCAGTGCTAGGTCTGCTAGCGGGGGATCCAATGAGCAGTTCTTC

J gene: TRBJ1-5
V gene: TRBV10-3
clone size: many
D gene: -
CDR3 protein: CAISEGQGGQPQHF
CDR3 DNA: TGTGCCATCAGTGAAGGGCAGGGAGGGCAGCCCCAGCATTTT

J gene: TRBJ2-7
V gene: TRBV7-2
clone size: -
D gene: -
CDR3 protein: CASSRDSGFPYEQYF
CDR3 DNA: TGTGCCAGCAGTAGGGACAGCGGGTTTCCCTACGAGCAGTACTTC

J gene: TRBJ2-5
V gene: TRBV27
clone size: few
D gene: -
CDR3 protein: CASSSYYQETQYF
CDR3 DNA: TGTGCCAGCAGTTCCTATTACCAAGAGACCCAGTACTTC

J gene: TRBJ2-1
V gene: TRBV6-4
clone size: few
D gene: -
CDR3 protein: CASSPTRGPGGGRNEQFF
CDR3 DNA: TGTGCCAGCAGTCCGACACGCGGGCCCGGTGGAGGGAGGAATGAGCAGTTCTTC

J gene: TRBJ1-5
V gene: TRBV30
clone size: many
D gene: -
CDR3 protein: CAWSVRSGRQPQHF
CDR3 DNA: TGTGCCTGGAGTGTAAGATCAGGGAGGCAGCCCCAGCATTTT

J gene: TRBJ2-1
V gene: TRBV7-9
clone size: -
D gene: TRBD2
CDR3 protein: CASSQSTSGNEQFF
CDR3 DNA: TGTGCCAGCAGCCAGTCGACTAGCGGGAATGAGCAGTTCTTC

J gene: TRBJ2-3
V gene: TRBV6-4
clone size: many
D gene: TRBD2
CDR3 protein: CASSDSRGGTDTQYF
CDR3 DNA: TGTGCCAGCAGTGACTCGCGGGGGGGCACAGATACGCAGTATTTT

J gene: TRBJ2-5
V gene: TRBV20-1
clone size: -
D gene: -
CDR3 protein: CSAGYSGETQYF
CDR3 DNA: TGCAGCGCTGGGTATAGCGGAGAGACCCAGTACTTC

J gene: TRBJ2-7
V gene: TRBV12-3/TRBV12-4
clone size: many
D gene: TRBD1
CDR3 protein: CASSRDRPYEQYF
CDR3 DNA: TGTGCCAGCAGTCGGGACAGGCCCTACGAGCAGTACTTC

J gene: TRBJ2-5
V gene: TRBV15
clone size: -
D gene: -
CDR3 protein: CATSEVAGETQYF
CDR3 DNA: TGTGCCACCAGCGAGGTAGCTGGGGAGACCCAGTACTTC

J gene: TRBJ2-2
V gene: TRBV6-1
clone size: many
D gene: -
CDR3 protein: CASSLPGPDTGELFF
CDR3 DNA: TGTGCCAGCAGTTTGCCGGGACCAGACACCGGGGAGCTGTTTTTT

J gene: TRBJ1-1
V gene: TRBV6-1
clone size: few
D gene: TRBD1
CDR3 protein: CASISPRGLTNTEAFF
CDR3 DNA: TGTGCCAGCATTAGCCCCAGGGGGCTTACGAACACTGAAGCTTTCTTT

J gene: TRBJ2-2
V gene: TRBV7-6
clone size: many
D gene: -
CDR3 protein: CASSGRTSRGELFF
CDR3 DNA: TGTGCCAGCAGCGGCCGGACATCACGCGGGGAGCTGTTTTTT

J gene: TRBJ2-1
V gene: TRBV14
clone size: few
D gene: TRBD1
CDR3 protein: CASSHPTGLSTYNEQFF
CDR3 DNA: TGTGCCAGCAGCCACCCGACAGGGTTGAGCACCTACAATGAGCAGTTCTTC

J gene: TRBJ2-3
V gene: TRBV5-1
clone size: many
D gene: -
CDR3 protein: CASSLGGVAASTDTQYF
CDR3 DNA: TGCGCCAGCAGCTTGGGAGGTGTTGCAGCTAGCACAGATACGCAGTATTTT

J gene: TRBJ1-1
V gene: TRBV5-1
clone size: many
D gene: TRBD1
CDR3 protein: CASSLATDRGEFF
CDR3 DNA: TGCGCCAGCAGCTTGGCCACGGACAGGGGAGAGTTCTTT

J gene: TRBJ2-3
V gene: TRBV2
clone size: many
D gene: TRBD1
CDR3 protein: CASSVRQGSTDTQYF
CDR3 DNA: TGTGCCAGCAGCGTTAGACAGGGTAGCACAGATACGCAGTATTTT

J gene: TRBJ2-1
V gene: TRBV7-9
clone size: many
D gene: -
CDR3 protein: CASIDVNEQFF
CDR3 DNA: TGTGCCAGTATTGACGTCAATGAGCAGTTCTTC

J gene: TRBJ2-7
V gene: TRBV28
clone size: many
D gene: TRBD2
CDR3 protein: CASSRGDFYEQYF
CDR3 DNA: TGTGCCAGCAGCCGGGGGGATTTCTACGAGCAGTACTTC

J gene: TRBJ1-5
V gene: TRBV6-1
clone size: many
D gene: -
CDR3 protein: CASIQGQAHQPQHF
CDR3 DNA: TGTGCCAGCATTCAAGGGCAGGCCCATCAGCCCCAGCATTTT